This T cell receptor beta chain is from a study of T cells after yellow fever vaccination. This clonotype showed up just a few times. What it binds is unknown. Study-level results: Primary-vaccination clones mostly resurfaced post-booster (less than 98% CD4, 75% to 90% CD8). Although most clonotypes did not, a small share appeared in both CD4 and CD8 compartments. Abundant bulk-derived clonotypes could contaminate FACS-sorted repertoires.

TCRdb reanalysed the 5' RACE reads using MiXCR and keeps one entry per CDR3 protein. The table lists a few hundred thousand distinct CDR3 sequences, about a sixth of them singletons. From germline, CDR1 is MDHEN and CDR2 SYDVKM. V dropped 6 bases and J dropped 4 bases, with 13 bases sitting between them. This CDR3 region has 14 residues. This TCR was recovered from a man between 18 and 29 years old who received the YFV17D yellow fever vaccine. This rearrangement joins TRBV28 to TRBJ1-3, with D unclear. Sequencing used PBMCs, obtained more than 4 days after the first yellow fever vaccination. The CDR3: CASSSGPLGNTIYF. CDR3 nucleotide sequence: TGTGCCAGCAGCTCGGGTCCCCTCGGAAACACCATATATTTT.